Presented here are 29 T cell receptor beta chains from one specimen sequenced in a study of CD8 T cells in Susac syndrome. Reverse transcription of 0.5 to 1 ug RNA used random hexamers. TCRdb re-called the immunoSEQ multiplex PCR reads through MiXCR, storing one row per CDR3 protein. The sample records under 200,000 distinct CDR3 sequences, roughly 96% being singletons. Source material: CD8+ T cells from PBMCs. Receptor source: a human donor with multiple sclerosis.

J is TRBJ2-1 and V is TRBV9; 7 nucleotides agree with TRBD2. Germline loops: CDR1 SGDLS, CDR2 YYNGEE. The CDR3 sequence is 14 residues long. Unmatched junction bases numbered 9, after V lost 0 bases and J lost 12 bases. This CDR3 reads CASSVGTSDRGQFF. Here the CDR3 DNA reads TGTGCCAGCAGCGTAGGGACTAGTGATCGGGGGCAGTTCTTC.

The CDR3 reads CASSLSAAYNEQFF. The CDR3 DNA reads TGTGCCAGCAGCTTATCGGCGGCCTACAATGAGCAGTTCTTC. V usage is TRBV13 and J usage is TRBJ2-1; D is ambiguous. The V end lost 2 bases, the J end lost 2 bases, and 7 bases lay between the germline ends. This CDR3 has 14 residues. CDR1 and CDR2 from the germline V gene are PRHDT and FYEKMQ (reference sequence). Full variable domain (missing parts from reference TRBV13 and TRBJ2-1): AAGVIQSPRHLIKEKRETATLKCYPIPRHDTVYWYQQGPGQDPQFLISFYEKMQSDKGSIPDRFSAQQFSDYHSELNMSSLELGDSALYFCASSLSAAYNEQFFGPGTRLTVL.

The chain combines TRBV6-5 with TRBJ2-7; TRBD1 is a possible D gene (5 bases). CDR3 size: 13 residues. Germline CDR1 reads MNHEY; CDR2 reads SVGAGI. V was cut by 4 bases and J by 0 bases, with 7 bases left in between. In DNA, the CDR3 is TGTGCCAGCAGTTCGGACATCTCCTACGAGCAGTACTTC. Protein product: CASSSDISYEQYF.

This sequence joins TRBV29-1 and TRBJ2-3; unclear D gene. CDR1 is SQVTM and CDR2 is ANQGSEA in the germline V gene. Trimming removed 3 bases at V and 2 bases at J, with 12 bases between. This CDR3 has 14 residues. The CDR3, as DNA: TGCAGCGTTGAGGCCCCTTATCTCACAGATACGCAGTATTTT. It encodes CSVEAPYLTDTQYF.

The rearrangement uses TRBV20-1 and TRBJ2-7, with 11 bases matching TRBD2. The V segment lost 3 bases and the J segment 3 bases; nucleotides outside the gene matches: 4. The CDR3 totals 14 residues. CDR1 is DFQATT, CDR2 SNEGSKA, per germline (reference sequence). The CDR3 sequence: CSARAGTSGYEQYF. The CDR3 region has the DNA TGCAGTGCTAGGGCCGGGACTAGCGGCTACGAGCAGTACTTC.

The rearrangement links TRBV7-2 to TRBJ2-7; the D is unclear. Germline V lookup: CDR1 SGHTA, CDR2 FQGNSA. The CDR3 is made up of 17 amino acids. The V and J ends lost 0 bases and 2 bases respectively, with 17 bases between them. The CDR3 here is CASSLASARVFPYEQYF. The DNA for the CDR3 is TGTGCCAGCAGCTTAGCATCCGCAAGGGTGTTCCCCTACGAGCAGTACTTC.

This chain joins TRBV28 and TRBJ1-1; the D gene is possibly TRBD1 (5 bases). Trimming pared 5 bases from V and 0 bases from J, leaving 16 bases between. The CDR3 extends over 16 amino acids. The germline V gene encodes CDR1 MDHEN and CDR2 SYDVKM. This CDR3 reads CASSKSQGVLNTEAFF. The CDR3 DNA is TGTGCCAGCAGTAAAAGCCAGGGTGTGTTGAACACTGAAGCTTTCTTT.

The chain has TRBV12-3 or TRBV12-4 and TRBJ2-5; TRBD2 matches 7 bases. Trimming removed 5 bases from V and 4 bases from J; junction bases left unmatched: 4. The CDR3 consists of 13 residues. CDR3 residues: CASSNSGGETQYF. DNA for the CDR3: TGTGCCAGCAGTAACTCGGGGGGAGAGACCCAGTACTTC.

The V and J genes are TRBV27 and TRBJ2-7, with TRBD2 matching over 7 bases. The ends lost 3 bases at V and 2 bases at J; junction bases unmatched: 4. The CDR3 runs to 14 residues. Germline V CDR1 and CDR2: MNHEY, SMNVEV (reference sequence). CDR3 nucleotides: TGTGCCAGCAGTTTGCGGGGGTCTGCCTACGAGCAGTACTTC. Its protein is CASSLRGSAYEQYF.

The CDR3 protein is CASSQRGGAGTEAFF. In DNA, the CDR3 is TGTGCCAGCAGCCAGAGAGGGGGCGCGGGCACTGAAGCTTTCTTT. The chain links TRBV3-1 to TRBJ1-1; 7 bases align to TRBD1. Germline-derived CDR1 and CDR2 are LGHDT and YNNKEL (reference sequence). The CDR3 consists of 15 residues. With 3 bases clipped from V and 4 bases from J, the junction kept 8 bases outside the gene matches.

The gene calls are TRBV13 and TRBJ2-7; 10 nucleotides agree with TRBD1. This CDR3 comprises 15 residues. The V gene end was trimmed by 5 bases and the J gene end by 3 bases; junction bases not matched to a gene: 7. Germline V gives CDR1 PRHDT, CDR2 FYEKMQ (reference sequence). The CDR3 loop is CASSASGTGDYEQYF. The CDR3 DNA reads TGTGCCAGCAGCGCATCCGGGACAGGGGACTACGAGCAGTACTTC.

V usage is TRBV7-9 and J usage is TRBJ1-2; D gene ambiguous. CDR1 and CDR2 (germline): SEHNR, FQNEAQ (reference sequence). The CDR3 extends over 15 amino acids. The V end was cut by 1 base, the J end by 4 bases, with 13 bases between. The chain's CDR3 is CASSLEVGPTYGYTF. The CDR3, as DNA: TGTGCCAGCAGCTTAGAGGTCGGACCAACCTATGGCTACACCTTC.

V usage is TRBV4-1 and J usage is TRBJ2-7, with 12 bases that match TRBD2. This CDR3 is 15 amino acids long. Trimming took 0 bases from V and 7 from J; bases not matched to a gene: 4. Per the germline V gene, CDR1 is MGHRA and CDR2 is YSYEKL. CDR3 DNA: TGCGCCAGCAGCCAAGACGCGGGACTAGCGGGTGAGCAGTACTTC. It translates to CASSQDAGLAGEQYF.

The CDR3 here is CASSRGELLFF. The CDR3 bases are TGTGCCAGCAGCAGGGGGGAGTTACTGTTTTTT. The chain joins TRBV7-2 to TRBJ1-4, with D tentatively TRBD1 (6 bases). This CDR3 has 11 amino acids. Trimming left V 5 bases short and J 13 bases short, with 11 bases between. The germline gives CDR1 SGHTA, CDR2 FQGNSA.

V is TRBV5-1 and J is TRBJ1-2; 8 bases fit TRBD1. Trimming removed 4 bases from V and 6 bases from J; junction bases left unmatched: 14. Germline values: CDR1 SGHRS, CDR2 YFSETQ. CDR3 length: 16 residues. CDR3 loop: CASSLAPLTGDDGYTF. As DNA, the CDR3 is TGCGCCAGCAGCCTGGCCCCCCTGACAGGGGACGATGGCTACACCTTC.

This chain connects TRBV28 to TRBJ2-2, with 7 bases that match TRBD2. J lost 5 bases, V lost 5 bases, and 11 bases had no gene match. CDR1 is MDHEN and CDR2 is SYDVKM in the germline V gene. This CDR3 contains 16 residues. CDR3 nucleotides: TGTGCCAGCAGTCCGCTAGCGGCCCCAGGTACCGGGGAGCTGTTTTTT. Its translation: CASSPLAAPGTGELFF.

The genes are TRBV29-1 and TRBJ2-5; TRBD2 might be the D (5 bases). The CDR3 is 15 residues long. Germline V gene lookup returns CDR1 SQVTM and CDR2 ANQGSEA. The V gene lost 1 base and the J gene lost 0 bases, with 12 bases spanning the gap. The CDR3 bases are TGCAGCGTTGAAGTGTCGGGGAACGACCAAGAGACCCAGTACTTC. This codes for CSVEVSGNDQETQYF.

The J gene is TRBJ1-1, the V gene TRBV2; maybe TRBD1 (5 bases). The CDR3 loop spans 11 amino acids. The V gene lost 6 bases and the J gene lost 10 bases, with 12 bases spanning the gap. Germline-derived CDR1 and CDR2 are SNHLY and FYNNEI. This CDR3 reads CASSGAKGAFF. The CDR3 DNA sequence: TGTGCCAGCAGCGGGGCTAAGGGAGCTTTCTTT. Full variable domain (missing parts from reference TRBV2 and TRBJ1-1): EPEVTQTPSHQVTQMGQEVILRCVPISNHLYFYWYRQILGQKVEFLVSFYNNEISEKSEIFDDQFSVERPDGSNFTLKIRSTKLEDSAMYFCASSGAKGAFFGQGTRLTVV.

The gene calls are TRBV15 and TRBJ2-3; 9 bases align to TRBD1. The length of the CDR3 is 15 residues. Germline trimming cut 3 bases from V and 0 bases from J; bases unmatched to any gene: 1. Per the germline V gene, CDR1 is LNHNV and CDR2 is YYDKDF (reference sequence). CDR3 DNA sequence: TGTGCCACCAGCAGGACAGGGGGGAGCACAGATACGCAGTATTTT. Translating gives CATSRTGGSTDTQYF.

This chain connects TRBV27 to TRBJ2-2, with D perhaps given as TRBD1 or TRBD2 (5 bases each). Deletions cut 8 bases from V and 3 bases from J, with 16 bases between. This CDR3 is 15 amino acids long. Germline V lookup: CDR1 MNHEY, CDR2 SMNVEV (reference sequence). The CDR3 coding sequence is TGTGCCAGCTCACGAGGGGATAAGTACACCGGGGAGCTGTTTTTT. This codes for CASSRGDKYTGELFF.

This clonotype was detected once. The J gene is TRBJ2-2, the V gene TRBV25-1; TRBD1 is a possible D gene (6 bases). Germline-derived CDR1 and CDR2 are MGHDK and SYGVNS. Trimming took 8 bases from V and 3 from J, leaving 25 bases between them. This CDR3 region has 18 residues. The CDR3 is CASGDYTGTSIYTGELFF. CDR3 coding DNA: TGTGCCAGCGGGGATTACACCGGGACATCGATTTACACCGGGGAGCTGTTTTTT.

The V gene is TRBV1, the J gene TRBJ1-1. TRBV1 is tagged as a pseudogene. CDR3 length equals 13 residues. CDR3: CTSSQDYNTEAFF. CDR3 coding DNA: TGCACCAGCAGCCAAGATTATAACACTGAAGCTTTCTTT.

This chain links TRBV30 with TRBJ1-1; D is unresolved. The CDR3 covers 14 residues. V was trimmed by 2 bases and J by 1 base, leaving 11 bases between them. From germline, CDR1 is GTSNPN and CDR2 SVGIG (reference sequence). As DNA, the CDR3 is TGTGCCTGGAGTCAGGTGGGTTGGAACACTGAAGCTTTCTTT. Encoded protein: CAWSQVGWNTEAFF.

The chain is built from TRBV29-1 and TRBJ2-2, with D uncertain. V gave up 2 bases and J gave up 4 bases, with 14 bases separating them. Germline V gene sequence: CDR1 SQVTM, CDR2 ANQGSEA. The CDR3 has 15 residues. The DNA for the CDR3 is TGCAGCGTTGAATCGGCTGCCCATGTCACCGGGGAGCTGTTTTTT. Amino acid sequence: CSVESAAHVTGELFF.

The chain couples TRBV28 to TRBJ1-1; D is perhaps TRBD1 (5 bases). The CDR3 is 14 residues long. The germline V gene encodes CDR1 MDHEN and CDR2 SYDVKM. V lost 5 bases to trimming and J lost 4 bases, with 14 bases between them. CDR3 sequence: CASSTPGLGTEAFF. CDR3 DNA sequence: TGTGCCAGCAGTACCCCAGGGTTGGGCACTGAAGCTTTCTTT.

CDR3 region: CASSDPPGQGKNEQFF. In nucleotides, the CDR3 is TGTGCCAGCAGCGACCCCCCAGGACAGGGGAAAAATGAGCAGTTCTTC. The chain employs TRBV7-9 and TRBJ2-1, with 9 bases matching TRBD1. Germline V gene data show CDR1 as SEHNR and CDR2 as FQNEAQ (reference sequence). The CDR3 contains 16 residues. V lost 5 bases to trimming and J lost 7 bases; unmatched junction nucleotides: 12.

The chain employs TRBV3-1 and TRBJ2-5; D unresolved. Germline CDR1 LGHDT, CDR2 YNNKEL (reference sequence). V gave up 5 bases and J gave up 2 bases, with 6 bases separating them. The CDR3 runs to 12 residues. CDR3 in DNA: TGTGCCAGCAGCAGACGGCAAGAGACCCAGTACTTC. Protein: CASSRRQETQYF.

The rearrangement links TRBV20-1 to TRBJ1-2, with D unclear. Germline V gene lookup returns CDR1 DFQATT and CDR2 SNEGSKA (reference sequence). Trimming pared 3 bases from V and 6 bases from J, leaving 23 bases between. CDR3 size: 16 residues. The CDR3 DNA reads TGCAGTGCTAGTGGTAAATTTCCCGGGGTGTTTAATGGCTACACCTTC. Protein sequence: CSASGKFPGVFNGYTF.

This chain uses TRBV14 with TRBJ2-7, with TRBD1 matching 8 bases. In germline, CDR1 is SGHDN, CDR2 FVKESK. With V trimmed by 4 bases and J by 3 bases, 8 bases remained unmatched. The CDR3 has 15 residues. CDR3 sequence: CASSPGQGGSYEQYF. Here the CDR3 DNA reads TGTGCCAGCAGCCCTGGACAGGGAGGTAGCTACGAGCAGTACTTC.